This TCR beta chain derives from a study of blood T cell repertoires in COVID-19. Study summary: Donors in the United States, Italy and Spain gave samples during acute or convalescent COVID-19.

There are 14 residues in the CDR3. Trimming left V 6 bases short and J 4 bases short, with 12 bases between. CDR1 is MNHEY and CDR2 is SMNVEV in the germline V gene (reference sequence). TCRdb keeps only in-frame clones here, not all; method: immunoSEQ multiplex PCR. The table has fewer than 200,000 clones, roughly 78% seen once. This clonotype was sampled from a man aged 70-80 years with active or convalescent COVID-19. The sample consisted of peripheral blood. The V call is TRBV27, the J call TRBJ2-2, with D possibly TRBD1 on 6 matching bases. CDR3 loop: CASSPRGVTGELFF. DNA of the CDR3: TGTGCCAGCAGCCCCAGGGGTGTCACCGGGGAGCTGTTTTTT.